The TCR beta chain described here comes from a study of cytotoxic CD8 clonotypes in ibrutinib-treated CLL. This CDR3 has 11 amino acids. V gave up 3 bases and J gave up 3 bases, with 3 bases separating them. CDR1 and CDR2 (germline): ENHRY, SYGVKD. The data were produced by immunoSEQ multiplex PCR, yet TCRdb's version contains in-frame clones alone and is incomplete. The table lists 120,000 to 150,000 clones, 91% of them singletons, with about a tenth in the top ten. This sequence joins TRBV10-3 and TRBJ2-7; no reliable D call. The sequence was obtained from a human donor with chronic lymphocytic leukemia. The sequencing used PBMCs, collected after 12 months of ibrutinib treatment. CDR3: CAISEFYEQYF. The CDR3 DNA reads TGTGCCATCAGTGAATTCTACGAGCAGTACTTC.